What follows is one T cell receptor beta chain and its context. With 2 bases removed from V and 2 bases from J, the gap between germline ends came to 9 bases. The germline gives CDR1 SEHNR, CDR2 FQNEAQ (reference sequence). The CDR3 totals 14 residues. Assay: immunoSEQ multiplex PCR; the TCRdb copy retains only in-frame clones and omits some. The sample has tens of thousands of clones; roughly 77% are singletons. The sample originates from a study of technical replicates of blood from four donors. V gene TRBV7-9 combines with J gene TRBJ2-5; weak D call: TRBD1 (5 bases). The origin of this receptor is a human donor in good health. Some clones in this sample may be carry-over from other donors' samples. Specimen: PBMCs. The CDR3 reads CASSLFDRQETQYF. The DNA of the CDR3 is TGTGCCAGCAGCTTATTTGACAGACAAGAGACCCAGTACTTC.